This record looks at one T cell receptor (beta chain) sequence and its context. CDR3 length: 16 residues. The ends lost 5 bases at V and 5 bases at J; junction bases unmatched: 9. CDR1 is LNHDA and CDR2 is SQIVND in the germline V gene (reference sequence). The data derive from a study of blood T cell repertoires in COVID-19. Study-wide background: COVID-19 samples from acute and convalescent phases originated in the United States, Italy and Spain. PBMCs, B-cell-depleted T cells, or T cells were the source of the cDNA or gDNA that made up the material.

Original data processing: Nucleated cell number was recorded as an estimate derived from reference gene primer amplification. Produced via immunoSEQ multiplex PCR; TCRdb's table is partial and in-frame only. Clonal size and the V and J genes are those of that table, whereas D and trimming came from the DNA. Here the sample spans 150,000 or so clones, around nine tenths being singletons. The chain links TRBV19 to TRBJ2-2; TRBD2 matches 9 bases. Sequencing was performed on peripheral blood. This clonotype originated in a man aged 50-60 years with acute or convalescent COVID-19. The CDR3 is CASSYMAGGVTGELFF. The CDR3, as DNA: TGTGCCAGTAGTTACATGGCGGGAGGGGTTACCGGGGAGCTGTTTTTT.